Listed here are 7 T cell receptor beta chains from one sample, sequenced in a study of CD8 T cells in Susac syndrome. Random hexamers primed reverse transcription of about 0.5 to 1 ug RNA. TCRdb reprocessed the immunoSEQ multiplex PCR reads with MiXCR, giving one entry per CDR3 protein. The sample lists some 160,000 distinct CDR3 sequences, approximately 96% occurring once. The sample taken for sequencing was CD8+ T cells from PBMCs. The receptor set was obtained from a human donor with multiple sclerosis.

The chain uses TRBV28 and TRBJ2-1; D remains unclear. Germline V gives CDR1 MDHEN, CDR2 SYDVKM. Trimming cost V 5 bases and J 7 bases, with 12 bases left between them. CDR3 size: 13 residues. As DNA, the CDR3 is TGTGCCAGCAGTACCATAATGGGTAATGAGCAGTTCTTC. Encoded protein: CASSTIMGNEQFF.

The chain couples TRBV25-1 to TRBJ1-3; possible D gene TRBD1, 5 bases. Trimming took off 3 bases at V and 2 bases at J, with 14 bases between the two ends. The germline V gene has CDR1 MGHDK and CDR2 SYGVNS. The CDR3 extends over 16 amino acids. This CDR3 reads CASSDWSGDAGNTIYF. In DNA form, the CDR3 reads TGTGCCAGCAGTGATTGGTCGGGGGATGCTGGAAACACCATATATTTT.

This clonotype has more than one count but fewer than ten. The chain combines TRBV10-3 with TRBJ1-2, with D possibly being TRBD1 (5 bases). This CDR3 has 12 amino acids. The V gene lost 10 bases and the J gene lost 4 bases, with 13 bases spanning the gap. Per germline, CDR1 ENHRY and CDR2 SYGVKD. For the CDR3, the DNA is TGTGCCAGTACAGGATCTGGCTATGGCTACACCTTC. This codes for CASTGSGYGYTF.

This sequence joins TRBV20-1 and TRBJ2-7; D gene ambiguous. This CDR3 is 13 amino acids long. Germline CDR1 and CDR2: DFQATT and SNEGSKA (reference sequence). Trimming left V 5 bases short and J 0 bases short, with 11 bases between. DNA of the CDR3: TGCAGTGCTGAGGACCGTACCTCCTACGAGCAGTACTTC. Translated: CSAEDRTSYEQYF.

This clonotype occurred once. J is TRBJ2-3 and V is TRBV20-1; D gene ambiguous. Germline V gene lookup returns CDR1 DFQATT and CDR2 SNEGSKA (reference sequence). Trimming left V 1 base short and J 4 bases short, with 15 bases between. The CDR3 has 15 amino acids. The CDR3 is CSARARASLSDTQYF. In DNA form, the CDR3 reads TGCAGTGCTAGAGCAAGGGCGAGTCTGTCAGATACGCAGTATTTT.

The CDR3 loop reads CSAPWPDGVQYF. For the CDR3, the DNA is TGCAGCGCACCGTGGCCCGACGGTGTTCAGTACTTC. The gene calls are TRBV29-1 and TRBJ2-4; D not certain. The germline CDR1 and CDR2 sequences are SQVTM and ANQGSEA. The length of the CDR3 is 12 residues. V shed 7 bases and J shed 11 bases, with 18 bases lying between them.

The CDR3 sequence is CATSGYNEQFF. CDR3 DNA sequence: TGTGCCACCTCCGGGTACAATGAGCAGTTCTTC. The rearrangement joins TRBV27 to TRBJ2-1; D uncertain. The V gene lost 10 bases and the J gene lost 4 bases, with 8 bases spanning the gap. CDR1 MNHEY and CDR2 SMNVEV come from the germline V gene (reference sequence). The CDR3 is 11 residues long.